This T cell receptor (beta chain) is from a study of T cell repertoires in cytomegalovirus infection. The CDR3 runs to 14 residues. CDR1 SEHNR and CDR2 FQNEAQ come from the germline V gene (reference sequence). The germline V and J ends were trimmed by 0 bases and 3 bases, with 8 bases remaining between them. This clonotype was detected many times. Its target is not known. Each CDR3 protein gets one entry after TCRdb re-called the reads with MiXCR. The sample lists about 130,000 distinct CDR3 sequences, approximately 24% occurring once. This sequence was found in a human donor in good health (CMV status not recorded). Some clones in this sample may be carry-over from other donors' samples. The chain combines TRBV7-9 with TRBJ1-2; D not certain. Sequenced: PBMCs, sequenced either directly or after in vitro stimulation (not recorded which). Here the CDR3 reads CASSLAEADYGYTF. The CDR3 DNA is TGTGCCAGCAGCTTAGCGGAGGCGGACTATGGCTACACCTTC.